What follows is one TCR beta chain and its context. This clone was found a few times. Its antigen specificity is not known. No qualities accompany the bases; no much larger clone lies one base away. This sample was included in a study of cytomegalovirus exposure and HLA in healthy donors (dated 2017 in TCRdb). Some background on the complete study: An earlier analysis of approximately 640 of the donors reported 250 to 300 Gb of sequence data and 120 million or so unique TCR beta sequences from around 200 million T cells. An early release that covered several hundred HLA-typed donors contained 250 to 350 gigabases of sequencing data and some 87 million unique TCR sequences. Of the 398 genotyped donors, roughly 80% were placed in the genetic ancestry cluster associated with self-reported Caucasian donors. The aim of the study was to test whether cataloging public T cell receptors could identify signatures of past pathogen exposure. The T cell repertoires of under 700 subjects were profiled by immunosequencing and related to cytomegalovirus serostatus. In addition to the first cohort of 666 subjects, a separate validation cohort of 120 different subjects was used. The study combined high-throughput TCR immunosequencing, statistical association of individual TCRs with disease status, and machine learning to predict cytomegalovirus infection status. A later analysis re-examined previously published TCR beta repertoires from hundreds of donors and added high-resolution HLA genotyping to investigate patterns of TCR occurrence. In the later analysis, no new phenotypic data were used to find candidate immune exposures; instead, reliance was placed on TCR beta sequences and their occurrence across donors. In an earlier analysis of 587 of the donors, high-throughput TCR beta sequencing was used to judge whether each TCR beta V gene segment behaved as functional or pseudogenic. Alongside the repertoire data, information on donor age, sex, ethnicity and CMV serostatus was compiled. A later genetic analysis took genome-wide SNP genotypes for about 65% of the 666 donors and used that subset as a discovery cohort. Every repertoire in the discovery cohort had been generated on one and the same sequencing platform. HLA typing covered class I and class II loci at four-digit resolution. The number of donors typed differed by locus, with 629-630 for A, B, C, DRB1 and DQB1, around 560 for DQA1, approximately 580 for DPA1, and over 400 for DPB1. Four to six DR-DQ haplotypes were handled as single units for association and clustering because linkage in the cohort was strong. On average, 235,054 unique TCR beta nucleotide sequences were sequenced per donor among 300 to 500 genotyped donors of the cohort, with roughly 18% of those sequences being non-productive.

From the germline V gene (reference sequence), CDR1 is LNHDA and CDR2 is SQIVND. Between the V and J ends, shortened by 8 bases and 8 bases respectively, the junction contains 12 bases. From the cysteine through the phenylalanine, the CDR3 covers 12 amino acids. The DNA shown is the 36-base CDR3, in frame from base 1. The research as a whole found: Most TCR sequences were seen in very few donors, while some public TCRs were found in many individuals. The study listed 150 to 200 TCR beta chains as associated with cytomegalovirus. Correlated functional status among segregating V segments might be attributable to linkage disequilibrium, but an unknown experimental factor could not be ruled out. The cohort was sequenced for TCR beta chains only, and without alpha or paired-chain data the features that could be detected were limited. It was suggested by the authors that the approach could potentially be generalized to other disease states and immunological phenotypes. Some IMGT-functional V segments, including TRBV6-2 and TRBV6-3, could not be distinguished by the 87-base-pair reads and were therefore excluded. V-gene and J-gene trimming of TCR beta chains was associated with a missense DCLRE1C variant in a later genetic analysis, and the association was replicated in an independent cohort. Several of the top co-occurrence clusters appeared to be linked to parvovirus B19, influenza, CMV and Epstein-Barr virus, according to a later analysis. The presence/absence analyses assumed that sequencing depth was roughly uniform across donors, and that assumption may not be true. Because counts were too low, 15 to 20 rarely observed V segments, including chromosome 9 orphons, were left out of the earlier analysis of 500 to 750 of the donors. In a later genetic analysis, fewer N-insertions in productive TCRs were reported among donors in an Asian-associated ancestry cluster than the roughly 700-donor mean. In a later analysis, most CMV-associated TCR beta chains were found to appear HLA-restricted, with HLA associations seemingly driven largely by CMV exposure. Assigning TCR associations to individual alleles was difficult when HLA alleles, especially DR and DQ, strongly co-occurred. The only immune exposure information available for the cohort was CMV serostatus. In a later analysis, HLA-associated TCR beta chains showed more clonal expansion and lower generation probabilities than non-associated chains that were equally common. Because HLA typing was missing for some donors at each locus, association tests included only the typed subset. In both the original and validation cohorts, the classifier was reported to diagnose cytomegalovirus status with high specificity and sensitivity. In an earlier analysis of around 600 of the donors, most TCR beta V segments appeared in productive rearrangements about 87% or about 30% of the time, broadly matching IMGT annotations. A cluster of highly shared sequence variants was judged likely to represent a technical artifact of the sequencing pipeline. In vitro tests confirmed that three of the cytomegalovirus-associated TCR beta chains recognize cytomegalovirus antigens. At a false discovery rate of 0.05, a later analysis linked roughly 17,000 TCR beta sequences to specific HLA alleles. In a later analysis, the rate of TCR association differed among HLA loci, with DRB1 alleles having the most associated TCRs and HLA-C alleles having the fewest. A further reported finding was that TCR beta sequences accurately predicted the HLA-A and HLA-B alleles for most subjects in the first cohort.

The method behind the library was the immunoSEQ multiplex PCR assay. For the multiplex PCR, a mixture combining 60 forward primers for TCR Vbeta segments and 13 reverse primers for TCR Jbeta segments was used. Amplification of the CDR3 region of rearranged TCR beta genes was performed with a multiplex PCR assay on genomic DNA. The Illumina HiSeq System was used to sequence the amplified TCR beta libraries as 87-base-pair reads. The authors' analysis ran thus. A later analysis counted some 80 million unique TCR beta chains across the 640 or so repertoires, and around 12 million of these chains were shared by at least two donors. Raw reads were error-corrected and collapsed into unique sequences by a nearest-neighbor algorithm in which closely related sequences were merged to remove PCR and sequencing errors. CDR3 sequences were aligned to IMGT reference sequences to assign V, D and J gene segments. For a sequence to be retained, a match of at least six nucleotides to both a V gene segment and a J gene segment was required. A rearrangement was called productive if the CDR3 had no stop codons and remained in frame with V and J, and every other rearrangement was called non-productive. Following IMGT convention, CDR3 was defined as the stretch from the second conserved V-encoded cysteine up to the conserved J-encoded phenylalanine. The earlier analysis of about 620 of the donors excluded sequences that lacked an unambiguous match to a single V gene segment. An earlier analysis of a few hundred of the donors called V segments functional above 56.7% productive rearrangements and segregating when the between-donor standard deviation exceeded 5%. A statistical classification framework was developed to diagnose cytomegalovirus status using the catalog of TCR beta chain sequences. In a later analysis, TCR nucleotide sequences were compared against IMGT/GENE-DB human TR gene sequences so that V and J genes could be assigned. In a later analysis, CDR3 sequences and most-parsimonious VDJ recombination scenarios were assigned using the TCRdist pipeline. In a later analysis, each TCR beta chain was defined by its CDR3 amino acid sequence together with its V-gene family, and reads lacking a unique V-gene family were excluded. To address suspected cross-contamination and a sequencing artifact, a later analysis removed around 600 highly shared, low-generation-probability nucleotide sequences. In a later analysis, a clonal expansion index for each public chain was calculated from normalized within-repertoire ranks of inferred template counts. In a later analysis, generation probabilities were computed with a VDJ recombination model fitted to out-of-frame rearrangements, and the resulting probabilities were checked against IGoR. In a later analysis, hypergeometric tests were used to score TCR-TCR, TCR-HLA and TCR-CMV co-occurrence, with a repertoire-size bias correction applied to TCR pairs. In a later analysis, false discovery rates were estimated by permuting HLA or CMV assignments 20 times. A later analysis grouped co-occurring TCRs with DBSCAN, adding TCRdist sequence similarity when clustering within HLA-allele-positive subsets. Co-occurrence clustering excluded repertoires with fewer than 30,000 or more than 120,000 public chains, plus five with anomalous nucleotide sharing. In its TCRdb copy, this immuneACCESS table keeps in-frame sequences only and misses some clones. Where compared with another copy, unresolved V genes explain less than half of these, and the others have no known cause. For V, J and clone size, that table is used; D and trimming come from the DNA. Here the sample has tens of thousands of clones; around 85% occur a single time. Clones ranked in the top ten supply 2.1% of the sample.

The cohort comprised 550 to 700 healthy bone marrow donors. All cohort members were sampled while nominally healthy, although unrecorded immune exposures were likely present. The donor tested CMV seronegative and was one of the 352 seronegative cohort members. A peripheral blood sample was collected from each donor, and TCR beta sequencing was performed on peripheral blood mononuclear cells. The Qiagen DNeasy Blood Extraction Kit was used to extract genomic DNA from the blood cell samples. The sequenced sample consisted of PBMCs. This clonotype was obtained from a man between 18 and 29 years old in good health and CMV-seronegative. The rearranged segments are TRBV19 and TRBJ1-4, with the identity of the D gene unclear. Here is the DNA: TGTGCCAGTTCCCTTTCGGGGGAAAAACTGTTTTTT. Translated, it gives CASSLSGEKLFF.